This is a list of T cell receptor beta chains from one sample in a study of blood T cell repertoires in COVID-19. The repertoire was sequenced with immunoSEQ multiplex PCR; TCRdb's copy has only in-frame clones and lacks some. The sample records about 150,000 clones, around 90% being singletons. Sequences were obtained from peripheral blood. These receptors were taken from a woman at least 80 years old with COVID-19, enrolled during active disease. The conserved cysteine and the conserved F or W are not part of the CDR3 here.

j_call v_call cdr3_aa
TRBJ2-7 TRBV2 ASSETGYEQY
TRBJ2-1 TRBV12-3/TRBV12-4 ASSRQVYEQF
TRBJ2-1 TRBV5-4 ASSLLGQGPPEQF
TRBJ2-7 TRBV19 ASSIESWTIPDRGLSYEQY
TRBJ2-7 TRBV20-1 SASELIGTYEQY
TRBJ2-3 TRBV6-4 ASSDSSGADTQY
TRBJ2-2 TRBV3-1/TRBV3-2 ASSQAGSGTGELF
TRBJ1-6 TRBV5-4 ASSLGQGQLSPLH
TRBJ1-1 TRBV28 ASGTGQATSTEAF
TRBJ2-1 TRBV28 ASSIGKGRGEQF
TRBJ2-7 TRBV10-3 AISPGTSGAYEQY